Sequencing of this TCR beta chain was carried out in a study of blood T cell repertoires in COVID-19. As for the study in general: T cells, B-cell-depleted T cells, or PBMCs provided the cDNA or gDNA that served as material.

Per the study methods: Reference gene primer amplification yielded estimated nucleated cell counts. The repertoire was sequenced with immunoSEQ multiplex PCR; TCRdb's copy has only in-frame clones and lacks some. V and J calls and clone size follow that table, whereas D and trimming were derived from the DNA. The sample has under 250,000 clones, approximately 86% seen once. The material sequenced was peripheral blood. The clonotype originates from a woman between 55 and 75 years old who had recovered from COVID-19.

CDR3 residues: CASSPTINQPQHF. DNA for the CDR3: TGTGCCAGCAGCCCCACAATCAATCAGCCCCAGCATTTT. The V gene is TRBV7-2, the J gene TRBJ1-5, with no clear D. Trimming took 5 bases from V and 3 from J, leaving 8 bases between them. Germline V gene lookup returns CDR1 SGHTA and CDR2 FQGNSA. The CDR3 is 13 amino acids.